The 29 T cell receptor beta chains reported below all come from one sample, sequenced in a study of post-analysis software for immune sequencing data. General observations from the study: About 5 TRBV segments were more frequent in patients than controls; TRBV5-6, TRBV5-1 and TRBV20-1 belonged to this group.

These receptors' targets are unknown. Prepared TCR beta cDNA libraries contained unique molecular identifiers. One entry per CDR3 protein, called by TCRdb with MiXCR from the PCR reads. This sample has 750,000 to 950,000 distinct CDR3 sequences, with 53% found just once. Sequencing was carried out using blood. The receptor set was obtained from a girl aged 10-17 years with multiple sclerosis.

This clonotype turned up a few times. The chain recombines TRBV7-3 with TRBJ2-5; possible D gene TRBD1, 6 bases. Germline values: CDR1 SGHTA, CDR2 FQGTGA. V lost 3 bases, J lost 1 base, and 15 bases lay in between. There are 16 residues in the CDR3. CDR3 sequence: CASSLTGDNSQETQYF. The CDR3 region has the DNA TGTGCCAGCAGCTTGACAGGCGATAACTCCCAAGAGACCCAGTACTTC.

The rearrangement joins TRBV5-1 to TRBJ2-5, with a weak D call TRBD2 (5 bases). Germline CDR1 and CDR2: SGHRS and YFSETQ. CDR3 length equals 15 residues. V was cut by 1 base and J by 5 bases, with 15 bases left in between. The CDR3 DNA is TGCGCCAGCAGCTTGAGGGAACCGGGGATGGAGACCCAGTACTTC. It translates to CASSLREPGMETQYF.

To note about this clonotype: Mismatch with germline at one junction end may stem from a read error. The CDR3, as DNA: TGCAGTGCTGAAAACCGACCCGACAGGGGGCATAACTATGACTACACCTTC. It specifies CSAENRPDRGHNYDYTF. This sequence joins TRBV20-1 and TRBJ1-2; 10 nucleotides match TRBD1. Germline CDR1 and CDR2: DFQATT and SNEGSKA (reference sequence). The CDR3 sequence is 17 residues long.

This clonotype has a handful of counts. This chain uses TRBV20-1 with TRBJ2-7; 9 bases agree with TRBD1. This CDR3 has 15 amino acids. Germline V gene lookup returns CDR1 DFQATT and CDR2 SNEGSKA (reference sequence). V shed 0 bases, J shed 5 bases, and the junction held 8 bases outside the gene matches. The DNA of the CDR3 is TGCAGTGCTAGAGACCGGGACAGGGAGGTTCACGAGCAGTACTTC. Translated, it gives CSARDRDREVHEQYF.

Worth noting for this clonotype: The junction does not match germline at one end; this may be a read error. V usage is TRBV15 and J usage is TRBJ2-7; 10 bases are shared with TRBD2. Germline V CDR1 and CDR2: LNHNV, YYDKDF (reference sequence). CDR3 size: 16 residues. CDR3 sequence (DNA): TGTGCCGCCAGCAGAGATCGGGCTAGCGGGAGTTACGAGCAGTACTTC. This encodes CAASRDRASGSYEQYF.

The V and J genes are TRBV7-9 and TRBJ2-5; weak D call: TRBD1 (6 bases). This CDR3 is 15 amino acids long. CDR1 and CDR2 (germline): SEHNR, FQNEAQ (reference sequence). The V end was cut by 4 bases, the J end by 2 bases, with 14 bases between. As DNA, the CDR3 is TGTGCCAGCAGCTCCTTTCGGACAGAACAAGAGACCCAGTACTTC. Translation gives CASSSFRTEQETQYF.

The rearrangement links TRBV5-1 to TRBJ2-3, with D maybe TRBD2 (6 bases). V lost 7 bases and J 2 bases, leaving 20 bases between the germline ends. Germline V gives CDR1 SGHRS, CDR2 YFSETQ. The CDR3 extends over 16 amino acids. The CDR3 bases are TGCGCCAGCGGGTCTTCGGGGGACCTTGCCACAGATACGCAGTATTTT. This gives the protein CASGSSGDLATDTQYF.

The chain couples TRBV12-3 or TRBV12-4 to TRBJ2-1; D remains unclear. V was shortened by 6 bases and J by 1 base, with 10 bases between the two germline ends. This CDR3 has 14 amino acids. As DNA, the CDR3 is TGTGCCAGCAGCCCTTGGAGATCCTACAATGAGCAGTTCTTC. Residues: CASSPWRSYNEQFF.

The CDR3 DNA reads as TGCGCCAGCAGCTTGGACCCAGGGGTGAACACTGAAGCTTTCTTT. Protein product: CASSLDPGVNTEAFF. The chain combines TRBV5-1 with TRBJ1-1; tentatively, D is TRBD1 (6 bases). The CDR3 covers 15 residues. Germline CDR1 SGHRS, CDR2 YFSETQ. Trimming took 0 bases from V and 0 from J, leaving 9 bases between them.

This chain joins TRBV6-4 and TRBJ2-3, with D possibly TRBD1 on 6 matching bases. This CDR3 region has 15 residues. Per germline, CDR1 MRHNA and CDR2 SNTAGT. V was clipped by 0 bases and J by 4 bases, with 11 bases between them. CDR3 amino acids: CASSDSNRAADTQYF. The CDR3 DNA follows: TGTGCCAGCAGTGACTCGAACAGGGCCGCAGATACGCAGTATTTT.

The J gene is TRBJ2-4, the V gene TRBV29-1; D is possibly TRBD1 or TRBD2 (5 bases each). The closer fit of TRBJ2-7 to the DNA end suggests the J call may be wrong. Germline loops: CDR1 SQVTM, CDR2 ANQGSEA. This CDR3 is 14 amino acids long. Written as DNA, the CDR3 is TGCAGCGTTGAAGGAGTGGGGGAGTTCGGCGAGCAGTACTTC. It is translated as CSVEGVGEFGEQYF.

The rearrangement uses TRBV29-1 and TRBJ1-1; D is unclear. V lost 5 bases and J 4 bases, leaving 11 bases between the germline ends. This CDR3 is built from 12 residues. The V gene's germline CDR1 is SQVTM and CDR2 ANQGSEA. CDR3 sequence: CSVSAVGTEAFF. CDR3 DNA sequence: TGCAGCGTTTCAGCGGTGGGCACTGAAGCTTTCTTT.

Note on this clonotype: The junction and the germline gene differ at one end; a read error may be behind it. V gene TRBV5-1 combines with J gene TRBJ2-2, with a weak D call TRBD2 (5 bases). This CDR3 region has 18 residues. In germline, CDR1 is SGHRS, CDR2 YFSETQ. CDR3 sequence: CASSPSTLGSANTGELFF. DNA for the CDR3: TGCGCCAGCAGCCCCTCAACCTTAGGTTCCGCGAACACCGGGGAGCTATTTTTT.

The J gene is TRBJ2-7, the V gene TRBV7-9; possible D gene TRBD2, 6 bases. V was cut by 8 bases and J by 0 bases, with 11 bases left in between. The CDR3 is 13 amino acids. The germline CDR1 and CDR2 sequences are SEHNR and FQNEAQ (reference sequence). As DNA, the CDR3 is TGTGCCAGCGGGACTGTGAACTCCTACGAGCAGTACTTC. This codes for CASGTVNSYEQYF.

The gene calls are TRBV5-1 and TRBJ2-7; TRBD1 matches 9 bases. V trimming: 0 bases; J trimming: 3 bases; junction bases outside the gene matches: 1. Germline V gives CDR1 SGHRS, CDR2 YFSETQ. The CDR3 runs 14 residues. As DNA, the CDR3 is TGCGCCAGCAGCTTGGGGGACAGGGTCTACGAGCAGTACTTC. This codes for CASSLGDRVYEQYF. The full variable domain, completed using reference TRBV5-1 and TRBJ2-7, is KAGVTQTPRYLIKTRGQQVTLSCSPISGHRSVSWYQQTPGQGLQFLFEYFSETQRNKGNFPGRFSGRQFSNSRSEMNVSTLELGDSALYLCASSLGDRVYEQYFGPGTRLTVT.

CDR3 sequence (DNA): TGTGCCATCAATCCGGGACAGGGGCCCGGAGGCTACACCTTC. This encodes CAINPGQGPGGYTF. The chain employs TRBV10-3 and TRBJ1-2; 10 bases fit TRBD1. Trimming took 7 bases from V and 8 from J; bases not matched to a gene: 10. CDR1 ENHRY and CDR2 SYGVKD come from the germline V gene. The CDR3 is made up of 14 amino acids.

The table lists this clonotype with a few counts. This sequence joins TRBV7-8 and TRBJ2-5, with 7 bases that match TRBD2. The length of the CDR3 is 16 residues. V lost 5 bases, J lost 0 bases, and 9 bases stayed unmatched. CDR1 is SGHVS and CDR2 is FQNEAQ in the germline V gene. The CDR3 is CASSPWGGTYQETQYF. The CDR3, as DNA: TGTGCCAGCAGCCCTTGGGGGGGAACGTACCAAGAGACCCAGTACTTC.

This chain connects TRBV5-5 to TRBJ2-7, with 10 bases aligning to TRBD1. The CDR3 loop spans 16 amino acids. Germline-derived CDR1 and CDR2 are SGHKS and YYEKEE (reference sequence). V shed 4 bases and J 4 bases; nucleotides not matched to a gene: 11. As DNA, the CDR3 is TGTGCCAGCAGCCCGACAGGGGGCCTTTCGGTGTACGAGCAGTACTTC. Translating it yields CASSPTGGLSVYEQYF.

The chain joins TRBV7-8 to TRBJ1-5; D is ambiguous. Trimming removed 3 bases from V and 5 bases from J, with 8 bases in between. CDR1 and CDR2 (germline): SGHVS, FQNEAQ. The CDR3 consists of 13 residues. CDR3 in DNA: TGTGCCAGCAGCTTTCCGGGAGATCAGCCCCAGCATTTT. It encodes CASSFPGDQPQHF.

This clonotype appeared a few times. The rearrangement links TRBV7-3 to TRBJ2-7, with 8 nucleotides matching TRBD2. The CDR3 consists of 14 residues. Germline V CDR1 and CDR2: SGHTA, FQGTGA. The junction had 5 bases not matched to a gene; V was cut back by 2 bases and J by 5 bases. CDR3 in DNA: TGTGCCAGCAGCTTAGCGGGAGGAGTCAACGAGCAGTACTTC. This sequence encodes CASSLAGGVNEQYF. Drawing the rest from reference TRBV7-3 and TRBJ2-7, the complete variable domain is GAGVSQTPSNKVTEKGKYVELRCDPISGHTALYWYRQSLGQGPEFLIYFQGTGAADDSGLPNDRFFAVRPEGSVSTLKIQRTERGDSAVYLCASSLAGGVNEQYFGPGTRLTVT.

This clonotype was counted a single time. This chain links TRBV24-1 with TRBJ2-1; D unclear. V lost 2 bases and J 4 bases, leaving 5 bases between the germline ends. Germline CDR1 and CDR2: KGHDR and SFDVKD. The CDR3 has 13 residues. The CDR3 loop reads CATSDSTYNEQFF. The CDR3 bases are TGTGCCACCAGTGATTCGACATACAATGAGCAGTTCTTC.

The chain recombines TRBV9 with TRBJ2-7; TRBD2 aligns across 8 bases. Per germline, CDR1 SGDLS and CDR2 YYNGEE. J lost 2 bases, V lost 2 bases, and 3 bases had no gene match. The CDR3 sequence is 14 residues long. CDR3 sequence reads: CASSVTSETYEQYF. The DNA for the CDR3 is TGTGCCAGCAGCGTGACTAGCGAAACCTACGAGCAGTACTTC.

This clonotype was counted only a few times. The chain carries TRBV20-1 and TRBJ2-6; no clear D gene. Trimming removed 6 bases at V and 2 bases at J, with 14 bases between. CDR1 is DFQATT, CDR2 SNEGSKA, per germline (reference sequence). The CDR3 runs 15 residues. CDR3 in DNA: TGCAGTGCGGCGACCCGAGGACCTGGGGCCAACGTCCTGACTTTC. This codes for CSAATRGPGANVLTF.

The chain carries TRBV25-1 and TRBJ2-7, with D possibly being TRBD1 or TRBD2 (5 bases each). Germline values: CDR1 MGHDK, CDR2 SYGVNS. V lost 10 bases to trimming and J lost 5 bases, with 15 bases between them. The CDR3 has 12 amino acids. This CDR3 is CATMGVVHEQYF. DNA of the CDR3: TGTGCCACTATGGGGGTTGTCCACGAGCAGTACTTC.

This chain connects TRBV4-1 to TRBJ2-7; tentative D call: TRBD1 (5 bases). V shed 1 base and J shed 2 bases, with 9 bases lying between them. Germline CDR1 reads MGHRA; CDR2 reads YSYEKL. CDR3 size: 14 residues. CDR3 in amino acids: CASSQGGITYEQYF. The CDR3 DNA reads TGCGCCAGCAGCCAAGGGGGCATTACCTACGAGCAGTACTTC.

The chain couples TRBV4-1 to TRBJ2-5; D call uncertain. The ends were cut back, 0 bases at V and 8 bases at J, with 10 bases in the middle. Germline V gene sequence: CDR1 MGHRA, CDR2 YSYEKL. The CDR3 consists of 13 residues. The CDR3 DNA reads as TGCGCCAGCAGCCAAGAGACGGGTATCACCCAGTACTTC. Translated: CASSQETGITQYF.

This chain uses TRBV2 with TRBJ2-1, with D perhaps being TRBD1 or TRBD2 (5 bases each). The ends were cut back, 8 bases at V and 1 base at J, with 15 bases in the middle. The CDR3 has 15 amino acids. Germline values: CDR1 SNHLY, CDR2 FYNNEI. Here the CDR3 reads CASGRGPSSYNEQFF. The CDR3 DNA reads as TGTGCCAGCGGCCGGGGCCCATCTTCCTACAATGAGCAGTTCTTC. The full variable domain, rest sourced from reference TRBV2 and TRBJ2-1, is EPEVTQTPSHQVTQMGQEVILRCVPISNHLYFYWYRQILGQKVEFLVSFYNNEISEKSEIFDDQFSVERPDGSNFTLKIRSTKLEDSAMYFCASGRGPSSYNEQFFGPGTRLTVL.

V gene TRBV2 combines with J gene TRBJ1-2; no definite D call. CDR3 length: 14 amino acids. The V end lost 3 bases, the J end lost 1 base, and 9 bases lay between the germline ends. Germline-derived CDR1 and CDR2 are SNHLY and FYNNEI. CDR3 sequence (DNA): TGTGCCAGCAGTGACTCTAACGGTAACTATGGCTACACCTTC. This translates into CASSDSNGNYGYTF.

This clonotype was seen repeatedly, ten times or more. The V and J genes are TRBV7-8 and TRBJ2-7; 7 bases agree with TRBD1. The trim removed 1 base at V and 5 bases at J, leaving 8 bases unmatched. This CDR3 is built from 15 residues. Germline V gives CDR1 SGHVS, CDR2 FQNEAQ. CDR3 loop: CASSLDGRGRDEQYF. DNA of the CDR3: TGTGCCAGCAGCTTAGATGGTAGGGGGCGCGACGAGCAGTACTTC.